The following is a T cell receptor (beta chain) sequence with its context. Original data processing: Nucleated cell counts were estimated from reference gene primer amplification. This table comes from immunoSEQ multiplex PCR, and its TCRdb copy is limited to in-frame clones, with some not included. Clone size and the V and J calls come from that table; the DNA yielded D and trimming. There are over 130,000 clones in the sample; around 84% occur only once, and about 5.6% lies in the top ten. The CDR3 is made up of 14 amino acids. Looked up from germline, CDR1 is GTSNPN and CDR2 is SVGIG (reference sequence). V lost 2 bases and J lost 1; bases outside the gene matches: 4. This record comes from a study of blood T cell repertoires in COVID-19.

The chain combines TRBV30 with TRBJ2-5; 7 positions match TRBD1. This receptor was obtained from a human donor in a cohort sampled during active COVID-19. What was sequenced was peripheral blood. This CDR3 is CAWSPGTVQETQYF. DNA for the CDR3: TGTGCCTGGAGTCCGGGGACAGTCCAAGAGACCCAGTACTTC.